The rows below give T cell receptor beta chains drawn from one sample of a study of cytomegalovirus exposure and HLA in healthy donors. The assay was immunoSEQ multiplex PCR, and TCRdb's table has in-frame clones only and misses some. Here the sample spans around 120,000 clones, approximately 85% being singletons. Sequenced input: PBMCs. These receptors were collected from a boy aged 5-17 years in good health and CMV-seronegative. The CDR3 runs from the conserved cysteine through the conserved F or W. The order of the fields is D gene, J gene, clone size, V gene, CDR3 protein, CDR3 DNA. The D gene is left open where the match is weak. Clone size is stated in some rows and not others, as once, few, many or a class when expanded.

>NA|TRBJ1-1|NA|TRBV9
CASSVGGDTEAFF
TGTGCCAGCAGCGTAGGGGGAGACACTGAAGCTTTCTTT
>NA|TRBJ2-5|NA|TRBV7-9
CASHREETQYF
TGTGCCAGCCACAGGGAAGAGACCCAGTACTTC
>TRBD1|TRBJ2-7|NA|TRBV6-5
CASSSAGTGSYEQYF
TGTGCCAGCAGTTCTGCCGGGACAGGGAGCTACGAGCAGTACTTC
>TRBD1|TRBJ1-3|NA|TRBV19
CASSTGQAGNTIYF
TGTGCCAGTAGTACAGGACAGGCGGGAAACACCATATATTTT
>TRBD2|TRBJ2-1|NA|TRBV6-1
CASSEGGGSYNEQFF
TGTGCCAGCAGTGAAGGGGGGGGGTCGTACAATGAGCAGTTCTTC
>NA|TRBJ2-1|NA|TRBV7-3
CASSFGKNNEQFF
TGTGCCAGCAGCTTCGGTAAGAACAATGAGCAGTTCTTC
>TRBD1|TRBJ1-6|NA|TRBV6-4
CASSPGTGGNSPLHF
TGTGCCAGCAGTCCCGGGACAGGGGGTAATTCACCCCTCCACTTT
>NA|TRBJ1-1|NA|TRBV7-3
CASSLEGIPGTEAFF
TGTGCCAGCAGCTTAGAGGGCATTCCGGGCACTGAAGCTTTCTTT
>NA|TRBJ2-7|NA|TRBV4-3
CASSKTQEAYYEQYF
TGCGCCAGCAGCAAGACTCAAGAGGCGTATTACGAGCAGTACTTC
>NA|TRBJ2-1|NA|TRBV5-4
CASSFPDNEQFF
TGTGCCAGCAGCTTCCCTGACAATGAGCAGTTCTTC
>NA|TRBJ2-6|NA|TRBV6-1
CASTGEGSGANVLTF
TGTGCCAGCACAGGGGAAGGCTCTGGGGCCAACGTCCTGACTTTC
>TRBD1|TRBJ2-1|NA|TRBV5-4
CASSLSGPGGSYEQFF
TGTGCCAGCAGCCTGTCCGGACCAGGGGGTTCCTATGAGCAGTTCTTC
>NA|TRBJ1-2|NA|TRBV7-2
CASSLSEGNYGYTF
TGTGCCAGCAGCTTAAGTGAGGGTAACTATGGCTACACCTTC
>TRBD2|TRBJ2-7|once|TRBV5-1
CASSVSGGFSYEQYF
TGCGCCAGCAGCGTTAGCGGGGGGTTCTCTTACGAGCAGTACTTC
>NA|TRBJ2-5|NA|TRBV7-9
CASSQGNQETQYF
TGTGCCAGCAGCCAGGGGAACCAAGAGACCCAGTACTTC
>NA|TRBJ1-1|NA|TRBV5-1
CASSLSGGVTEAFF
TGCGCCAGCAGCTTGTCTGGGGGGGTCACTGAAGCTTTCTTT
>NA|TRBJ2-7|NA|TRBV7-2
CASSLARDEQYF
TGTGCCAGCAGCCTAGCGCGCGACGAGCAGTACTTC
>NA|TRBJ2-6|NA|TRBV27
CASSLGTSGANVLTF
TGTGCCAGCAGTTTAGGGACATCTGGGGCCAACGTCCTGACTTTC
>NA|TRBJ1-2|NA|TRBV6-1
CASSELEFYDRAGNTF
TGTGCCAGCAGTGAACTGGAGTTTTATGATAGGGCCGGGAACACCTTC
>NA|TRBJ1-1|NA|TRBV29-1
CSAGTANTEAFF
TGCAGCGCCGGGACTGCAAACACTGAAGCTTTCTTT
>NA|TRBJ1-4|NA|TRBV18
CASSPTATNEKLFF
TGTGCCAGCTCACCAACAGCAACTAATGAAAAACTGTTTTTT
>TRBD1|TRBJ2-7|NA|TRBV7-2
CASSPDRVSEQYF
TGTGCCAGCAGCCCCGACAGGGTAAGCGAGCAGTACTTC
>NA|TRBJ1-2|NA|TRBV5-6
CASSLVGEDYGYTF
TGTGCCAGCAGCTTGGTCGGCGAGGACTATGGCTACACCTTC